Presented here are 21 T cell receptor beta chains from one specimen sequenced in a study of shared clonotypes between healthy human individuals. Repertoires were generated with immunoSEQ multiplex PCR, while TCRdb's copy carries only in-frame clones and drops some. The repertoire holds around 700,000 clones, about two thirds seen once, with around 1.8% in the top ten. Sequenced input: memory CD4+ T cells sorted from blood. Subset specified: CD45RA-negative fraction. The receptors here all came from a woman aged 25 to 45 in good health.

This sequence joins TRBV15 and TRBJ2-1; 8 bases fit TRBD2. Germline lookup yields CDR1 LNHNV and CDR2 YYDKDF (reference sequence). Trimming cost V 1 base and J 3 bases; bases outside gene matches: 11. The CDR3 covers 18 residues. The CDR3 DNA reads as TGTGCCACCAGCAGAGTTGAATGGGCGGGAGGCATCTACAATGAGCAGTTCTTC. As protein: CATSRVEWAGGIYNEQFF. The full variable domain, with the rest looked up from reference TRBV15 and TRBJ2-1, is DAMVIQNPRYQVTQFGKPVTLSCSQTLNHNVMYWYQQKSSQAPKLLFHYYDKDFNNEADTPDNFQSRRPNTSFCFLDIRSPGLGDTAMYLCATSRVEWAGGIYNEQFFGPGTRLTVL.

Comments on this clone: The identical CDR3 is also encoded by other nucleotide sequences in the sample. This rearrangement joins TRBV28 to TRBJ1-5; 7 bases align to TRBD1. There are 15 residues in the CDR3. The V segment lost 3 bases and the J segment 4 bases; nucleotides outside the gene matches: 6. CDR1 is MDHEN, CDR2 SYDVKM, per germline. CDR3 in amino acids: CASSFRQGGNQPQHF. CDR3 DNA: TGTGCCAGCAGTTTTAGGCAGGGGGGAAATCAGCCCCAGCATTTT.

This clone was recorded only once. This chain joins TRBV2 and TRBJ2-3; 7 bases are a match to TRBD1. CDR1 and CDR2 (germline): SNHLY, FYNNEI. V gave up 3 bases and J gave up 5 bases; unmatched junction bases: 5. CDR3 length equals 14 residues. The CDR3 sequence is CASSETGWGDTQYF. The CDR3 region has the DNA TGTGCCAGCAGTGAGACAGGGTGGGGAGATACGCAGTATTTT.

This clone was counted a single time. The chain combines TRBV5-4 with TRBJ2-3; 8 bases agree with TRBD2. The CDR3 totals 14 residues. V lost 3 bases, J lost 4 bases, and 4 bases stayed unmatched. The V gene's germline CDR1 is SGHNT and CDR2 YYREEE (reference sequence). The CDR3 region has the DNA TGTGCCAGCAGCTCCCAGCGGGAGTCAGATACGCAGTATTTT. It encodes CASSSQRESDTQYF.

The CDR3 loop reads CASSDNYNEQFF. The CDR3 DNA reads TGTGCCAGCAGTGACAATTACAATGAGCAGTTCTTC. The chain uses TRBV28 and TRBJ2-1; no definite D call. CDR1 MDHEN and CDR2 SYDVKM come from the germline V gene. This CDR3 spans 12 amino acids. V was clipped by 5 bases and J by 4 bases, with 6 bases between them.

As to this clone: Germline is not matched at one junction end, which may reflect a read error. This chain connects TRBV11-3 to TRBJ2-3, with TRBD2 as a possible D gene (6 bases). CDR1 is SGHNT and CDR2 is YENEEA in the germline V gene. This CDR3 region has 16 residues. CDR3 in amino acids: CASSLDPGLNTDTQYF. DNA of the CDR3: TGTGCCAGCAGCCTAGATCCGGGACTCAACACAGATACGCAGTATTTT.

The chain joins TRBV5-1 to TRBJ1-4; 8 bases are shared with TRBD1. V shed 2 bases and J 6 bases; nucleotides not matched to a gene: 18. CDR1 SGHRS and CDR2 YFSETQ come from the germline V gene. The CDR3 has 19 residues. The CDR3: CASSFRAPDRGVGDEKLFF. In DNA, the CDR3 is TGCGCCAGCAGCTTCCGCGCCCCCGACAGGGGTGTAGGGGATGAAAAACTGTTTTTT.

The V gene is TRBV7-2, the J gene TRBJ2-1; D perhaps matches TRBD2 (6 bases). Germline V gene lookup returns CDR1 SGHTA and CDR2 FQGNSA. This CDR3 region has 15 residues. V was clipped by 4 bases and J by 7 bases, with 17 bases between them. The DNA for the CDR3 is TGTGCCAGCAGCTATAATTCGCTAGCGTCGAATGAGCAGTTCTTC. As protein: CASSYNSLASNEQFF.

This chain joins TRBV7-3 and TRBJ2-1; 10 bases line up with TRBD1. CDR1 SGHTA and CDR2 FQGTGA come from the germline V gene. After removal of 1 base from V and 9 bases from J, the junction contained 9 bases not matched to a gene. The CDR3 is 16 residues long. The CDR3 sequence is CASSLMPGTGAGEQFF. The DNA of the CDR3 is TGTGCCAGCAGCTTAATGCCCGGGACAGGGGCTGGTGAGCAGTTCTTC. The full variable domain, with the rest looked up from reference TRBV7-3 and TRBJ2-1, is GAGVSQTPSNKVTEKGKYVELRCDPISGHTALYWYRQSLGQGPEFLIYFQGTGAADDSGLPNDRFFAVRPEGSVSTLKIQRTERGDSAVYLCASSLMPGTGAGEQFFGPGTRLTVL.

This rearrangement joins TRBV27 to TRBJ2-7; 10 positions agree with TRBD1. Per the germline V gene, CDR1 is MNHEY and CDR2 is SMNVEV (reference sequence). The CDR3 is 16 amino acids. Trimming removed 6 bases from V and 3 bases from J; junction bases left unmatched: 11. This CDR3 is CASRRGSGTGDYEQYF. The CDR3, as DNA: TGTGCCAGCAGGAGAGGCTCCGGGACAGGGGACTACGAGCAGTACTTC.

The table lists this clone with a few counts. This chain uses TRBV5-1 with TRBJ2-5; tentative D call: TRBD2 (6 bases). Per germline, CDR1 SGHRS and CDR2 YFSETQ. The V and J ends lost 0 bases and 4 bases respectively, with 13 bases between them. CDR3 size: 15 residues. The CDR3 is CASSLEAGRSETQYF. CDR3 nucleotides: TGCGCCAGCAGCTTGGAGGCGGGACGGTCAGAGACCCAGTACTTC.

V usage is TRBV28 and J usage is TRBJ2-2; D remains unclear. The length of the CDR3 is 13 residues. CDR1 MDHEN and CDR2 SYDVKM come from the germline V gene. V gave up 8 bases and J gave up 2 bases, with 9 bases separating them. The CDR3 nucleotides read TGTGCCAGCTGGAGCCATAACACCGGGGAGCTGTTTTTT. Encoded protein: CASWSHNTGELFF.

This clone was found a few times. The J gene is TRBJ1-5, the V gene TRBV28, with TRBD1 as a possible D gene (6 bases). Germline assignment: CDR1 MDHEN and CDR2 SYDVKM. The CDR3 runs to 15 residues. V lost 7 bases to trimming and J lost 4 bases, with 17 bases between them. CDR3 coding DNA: TGTGCCAGCAACTCACCGACAGGAGGAAATCAGCCCCAGCATTTT. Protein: CASNSPTGGNQPQHF.

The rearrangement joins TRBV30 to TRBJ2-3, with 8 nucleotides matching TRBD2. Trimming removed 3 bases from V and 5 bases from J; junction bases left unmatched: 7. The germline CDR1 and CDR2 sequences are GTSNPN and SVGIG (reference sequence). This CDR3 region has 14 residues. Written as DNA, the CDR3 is TGTGCCTGGAGAGCTAGCGGGTATAGAGATACGCAGTATTTT. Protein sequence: CAWRASGYRDTQYF. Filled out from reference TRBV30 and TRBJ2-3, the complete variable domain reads SQTIHQWPATLVQPVGSPLSLECTVEGTSNPNLYWYRQAAGRGLQLLFYSVGIGQISSEVPQNLSASRPQDRQFILSSKKLLLSDSGFYLCAWRASGYRDTQYFGPGTRLTVL.

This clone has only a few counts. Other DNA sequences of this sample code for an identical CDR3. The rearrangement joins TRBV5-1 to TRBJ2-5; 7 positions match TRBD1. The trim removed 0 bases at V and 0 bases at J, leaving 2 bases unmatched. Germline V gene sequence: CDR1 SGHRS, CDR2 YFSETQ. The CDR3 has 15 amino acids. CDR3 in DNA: TGCGCCAGCAGCTTGGGGGACAGAGACCAAGAGACCCAGTACTTC. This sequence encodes CASSLGDRDQETQYF.

This CDR3 is CASSKTSSGKSYEQFF. Written as DNA, the CDR3 is TGTGCCAGCAGCAAGACGAGTAGCGGGAAATCTTATGAGCAGTTCTTC. The genes are TRBV7-6 and TRBJ2-1, with TRBD2 matching 8 bases. This CDR3 region has 16 residues. Germline V gene lookup returns CDR1 SGHVS and CDR2 FNYEAQ. J lost 8 bases, V lost 5 bases, and 14 bases had no gene match.

CDR3 nucleotide sequence: TGTGCCAGCAGTCCGAAAGTGCAGGAAAACTATGGCTACACCTTC. The encoded protein is CASSPKVQENYGYTF. The chain joins TRBV6-1 to TRBJ1-2; D gene ambiguous. The ends were cut back, 5 bases at V and 2 bases at J, with 15 bases in the middle. Germline V CDR1 and CDR2: MNHNS, SASEGT. This CDR3 spans 15 amino acids.

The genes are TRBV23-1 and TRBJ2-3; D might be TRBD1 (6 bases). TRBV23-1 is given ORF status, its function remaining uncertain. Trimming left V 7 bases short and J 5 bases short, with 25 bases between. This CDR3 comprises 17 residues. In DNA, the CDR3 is TGCGCCAGCATCTGCCCTAATGGGGCCATACAGGGAGATACGCAGTATTTT. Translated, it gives CASICPNGAIQGDTQYF.

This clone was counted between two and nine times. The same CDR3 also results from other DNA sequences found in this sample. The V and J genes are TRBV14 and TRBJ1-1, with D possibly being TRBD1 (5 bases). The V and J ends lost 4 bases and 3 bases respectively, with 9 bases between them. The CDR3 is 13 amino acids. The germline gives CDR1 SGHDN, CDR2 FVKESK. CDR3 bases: TGTGCCAGCAGCCGGCAGGGTGACACTGAAGCTTTCTTT. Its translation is CASSRQGDTEAFF. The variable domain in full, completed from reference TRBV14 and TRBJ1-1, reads EAGVTQFPSHSVIEKGQTVTLRCDPISGHDNLYWYRRVMGKEIKFLLHFVKESKQDESGMPNNRFLAERTGGTYSTLKVQPAELEDSGVYFCASSRQGDTEAFFGQGTRLTVV.

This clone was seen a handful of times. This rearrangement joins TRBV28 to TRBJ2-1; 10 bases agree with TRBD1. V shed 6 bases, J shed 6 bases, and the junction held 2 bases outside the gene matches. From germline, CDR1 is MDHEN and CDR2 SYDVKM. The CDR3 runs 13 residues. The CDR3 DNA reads TGTGCCAGCAGGCGACAGGGGGCCAATGAGCAGTTCTTC. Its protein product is CASRRQGANEQFF.

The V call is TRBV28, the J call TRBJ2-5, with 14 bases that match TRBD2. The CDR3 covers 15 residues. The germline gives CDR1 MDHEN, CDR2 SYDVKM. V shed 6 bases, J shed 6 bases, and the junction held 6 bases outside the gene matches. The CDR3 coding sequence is TGTGCCAGCAGCGGGACTAGCGGGAGTCGTAAGACCCAGTACTTC. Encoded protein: CASSGTSGSRKTQYF.